Listed below are T cell receptor beta chains from one sample, sequenced in a study of T cells in Graves' hyperthyroidism and ophthalmopathy. TCRdb independently ran MiXCR on the multiplex PCR reads; one entry per CDR3 protein. The data hold about 250,000 distinct CDR3 sequences, with approximately 25% observed a single time. Sample: blood. The origin of the receptors is a woman aged 35 to 49 with Graves' ophthalmopathy. The CDR3 runs from the conserved cysteine through the conserved F or W. The order of the fields is V gene, clone size, J gene, D gene, CDR3 protein, CDR3 DNA. D genes are given only for firm matches. Expanded clones are given a class, and other clones once, few, many or no size at all.

v_gene: TRBV3-1
abundance: many
j_gene: TRBJ2-7
d_gene: TRBD1
CDR3aa: CASSLQRGQGYEQYF
CDR3nt: TGTGCCAGCAGCCTCCAAAGGGGACAGGGCTACGAGCAGTACTTC

v_gene: TRBV12-3/TRBV12-4
abundance: many
j_gene: TRBJ2-7
d_gene: -
CDR3aa: CASSFHDIYEQYF
CDR3nt: TGTGCCAGCAGTTTTCACGACATCTACGAGCAGTACTTC

v_gene: TRBV6-1
abundance: -
j_gene: TRBJ2-5
d_gene: -
CDR3aa: CASRRSGYLQETQYF
CDR3nt: TGTGCCAGCAGAAGAAGCGGGTACCTCCAAGAGACCCAGTACTTC

v_gene: TRBV7-6
abundance: many
j_gene: TRBJ2-7
d_gene: -
CDR3aa: CASSPSRDKGHEQYF
CDR3nt: TGTGCCAGCAGCCCTAGCCGGGACAAGGGCCACGAGCAGTACTTC

v_gene: TRBV6-1
abundance: once
j_gene: TRBJ2-5
d_gene: -
CDR3aa: CASSEPHRAARVLETQYF
CDR3nt: TGTGCCAGCAGTGAACCTCACAGGGCGGCGAGGGTGTTGGAGACCCAGTACTTC

v_gene: TRBV28
abundance: many
j_gene: TRBJ2-7
d_gene: TRBD2
CDR3aa: CASRLAGGSGYEQYF
CDR3nt: TGTGCCAGCAGACTAGCGGGAGGATCTGGCTACGAGCAGTACTTC

v_gene: TRBV20-1
abundance: few
j_gene: TRBJ1-6
d_gene: -
CDR3aa: CSARAGQNNSPLHF
CDR3nt: TGCAGTGCTAGAGCAGGGCAGAATAATTCACCCCTCCACTTT

v_gene: TRBV27
abundance: -
j_gene: TRBJ2-7
d_gene: -
CDR3aa: CASSLKDWGYEQYF
CDR3nt: TGTGCCAGCAGTCTCAAGGACTGGGGATACGAGCAGTACTTC

v_gene: TRBV7-2
abundance: many
j_gene: TRBJ1-1
d_gene: -
CDR3aa: CASSLEAFF
CDR3nt: TGTGCCAGCAGCTTAGAAGCTTTCTTT

v_gene: TRBV6-5
abundance: many
j_gene: TRBJ2-7
d_gene: TRBD2
CDR3aa: CATNDNGGKREQYF
CDR3nt: TGTGCCACAAACGATAACGGGGGGAAGCGCGAGCAGTACTTC

v_gene: TRBV9
abundance: once
j_gene: TRBJ2-2
d_gene: -
CDR3aa: CASSVDGKTGELSF
CDR3nt: TGTGCCAGCAGCGTAGACGGGAAAACCGGGGAGCTGTCTTTT

v_gene: TRBV20-1
abundance: many
j_gene: TRBJ1-5
d_gene: TRBD1
CDR3aa: CSARDYRQGGQPQHF
CDR3nt: TGCAGTGCTAGAGATTATCGCCAGGGGGGCCAGCCCCAGCATTTT

v_gene: TRBV27
abundance: many
j_gene: TRBJ2-7
d_gene: -
CDR3aa: CASSLSEGGEQYF
CDR3nt: TGTGCCAGCAGTTTATCAGAAGGGGGCGAGCAGTACTTC

v_gene: TRBV28
abundance: -
j_gene: TRBJ2-2
d_gene: -
CDR3aa: CASGSTQTGELFF
CDR3nt: TGTGCCAGCGGAAGCACCCAAACCGGGGAGCTGTTTTTT

v_gene: TRBV24-1
abundance: many
j_gene: TRBJ2-7
d_gene: -
CDR3aa: CATSDERGAYEQYF
CDR3nt: TGTGCCACCAGTGATGAGAGGGGGGCCTACGAGCAGTACTTC

v_gene: TRBV6-1
abundance: -
j_gene: TRBJ1-5
d_gene: TRBD1
CDR3aa: CASRPTGVQPQHF
CDR3nt: TGTGCCAGCAGGCCGACAGGGGTTCAGCCCCAGCATTTT

v_gene: TRBV28
abundance: -
j_gene: TRBJ2-7
d_gene: TRBD1
CDR3aa: CASTPGGPYEQYF
CDR3nt: TGTGCCAGCACCCCAGGGGGCCCCTACGAGCAGTACTTC

v_gene: TRBV30
abundance: many
j_gene: TRBJ1-5
d_gene: -
CDR3aa: CAWSTSGFPNSNQPQHF
CDR3nt: TGTGCCTGGAGTACCAGCGGTTTCCCCAATAGCAATCAGCCCCAGCATTTT

v_gene: TRBV27
abundance: many
j_gene: TRBJ1-1
d_gene: -
CDR3aa: CASGQMGFAAFF
CDR3nt: TGTGCCAGCGGCCAGATGGGTTTTGCTGCTTTCTTT

v_gene: TRBV5-1
abundance: -
j_gene: TRBJ2-2
d_gene: -
CDR3aa: CASSLVQYGGELFF
CDR3nt: TGCGCCAGCAGCTTGGTACAGTACGGCGGGGAGCTGTTTTTT

v_gene: TRBV20-1
abundance: few
j_gene: TRBJ2-2
d_gene: TRBD1
CDR3aa: CSARFSAGGPGELFF
CDR3nt: TGCAGTGCTAGATTTTCGGCAGGGGGCCCCGGGGAGCTGTTTTTT

v_gene: TRBV4-1
abundance: many
j_gene: TRBJ1-1
d_gene: -
CDR3aa: CASSQTVNTEAFF
CDR3nt: TGCGCCAGCAGCCAGACCGTGAACACTGAAGCTTTCTTT

v_gene: TRBV20-1
abundance: many
j_gene: TRBJ1-1
d_gene: -
CDR3aa: CSARDRLNTEAFF
CDR3nt: TGCAGTGCTAGAGACAGGCTGAACACTGAAGCTTTCTTT

v_gene: TRBV28
abundance: -
j_gene: TRBJ2-7
d_gene: -
CDR3aa: CASSATVYEQYF
CDR3nt: TGTGCCAGCAGCGCTACAGTCTACGAGCAGTACTTC

v_gene: TRBV24-1
abundance: many
j_gene: TRBJ2-2
d_gene: -
CDR3aa: CATSDTRSRVGGELFF
CDR3nt: TGTGCCACCAGTGACACCCGCTCTAGGGTGGGCGGGGAGCTGTTTTTT

v_gene: TRBV2
abundance: many
j_gene: TRBJ2-2
d_gene: -
CDR3aa: CASSPQTSMNTGELFF
CDR3nt: TGTGCCAGCAGTCCTCAGACAAGCATGAACACCGGGGAGCTGTTTTTT

v_gene: TRBV5-1
abundance: many
j_gene: TRBJ1-1
d_gene: -
CDR3aa: CASSSIQGGHTEAFF
CDR3nt: TGCGCCAGCAGCTCAATACAGGGAGGGCACACTGAAGCTTTCTTT

v_gene: TRBV13
abundance: once
j_gene: TRBJ1-6
d_gene: TRBD1
CDR3aa: CASSGGQGVAYNSPLDF
CDR3nt: TGTGCCAGCAGCGGGGGACAGGGGGTTGCCTATAATTCACCCCTCGACTTT

v_gene: TRBV7-2
abundance: many
j_gene: TRBJ2-7
d_gene: TRBD2
CDR3aa: CASSILAGDEQYF
CDR3nt: TGTGCCAGCAGCATACTAGCGGGAGACGAGCAGTACTTC

v_gene: TRBV3-1
abundance: few
j_gene: TRBJ2-2
d_gene: -
CDR3aa: CASRSTKQGATGELFF
CDR3nt: TGTGCCAGCAGGTCAACGAAGCAAGGGGCCACCGGGGAGCTGTTTTTT

v_gene: TRBV6-1
abundance: many
j_gene: TRBJ2-7
d_gene: -
CDR3aa: CASRDGSYEQYF
CDR3nt: TGTGCCAGCAGGGACGGGTCCTACGAGCAGTACTTC

v_gene: TRBV3-1
abundance: few
j_gene: TRBJ2-5
d_gene: TRBD2
CDR3aa: CASSLGTSGRKTQYF
CDR3nt: TGTGCCAGCAGCCTCGGGACTAGCGGGAGAAAGACCCAGTACTTC

v_gene: TRBV19
abundance: many
j_gene: TRBJ2-7
d_gene: -
CDR3aa: CASSIKGAGAYEQYF
CDR3nt: TGTGCCAGTAGTATAAAGGGGGCGGGAGCCTACGAGCAGTACTTC

v_gene: TRBV6-5
abundance: many
j_gene: TRBJ1-1
d_gene: TRBD1
CDR3aa: CASSTRQGNTEAFF
CDR3nt: TGTGCCAGCAGTACCAGACAGGGGAACACTGAAGCTTTCTTT

v_gene: TRBV18
abundance: many
j_gene: TRBJ2-5
d_gene: TRBD2
CDR3aa: CASSPGLEQETQYF
CDR3nt: TGTGCCAGCTCACCGGGACTAGAACAAGAGACCCAGTACTTC

v_gene: TRBV2
abundance: many
j_gene: TRBJ1-1
d_gene: -
CDR3aa: CASVVQGGTEAFF
CDR3nt: TGTGCCAGCGTCGTACAGGGCGGCACTGAAGCTTTCTTT

v_gene: TRBV12-3/TRBV12-4
abundance: many
j_gene: TRBJ2-7
d_gene: -
CDR3aa: CASSFLEARAEQYF
CDR3nt: TGTGCCAGCAGTTTTCTGGAAGCGAGGGCCGAGCAGTACTTC

v_gene: TRBV20-1
abundance: many
j_gene: TRBJ2-5
d_gene: -
CDR3aa: CSANPPSLETQYF
CDR3nt: TGCAGTGCTAACCCCCCTAGCTTAGAGACCCAGTACTTC

v_gene: TRBV7-8
abundance: -
j_gene: TRBJ2-7
d_gene: -
CDR3aa: CASSPPSSGDIEQYF
CDR3nt: TGTGCCAGCAGCCCACCCTCCAGTGGGGACATCGAGCAGTACTTC

v_gene: TRBV7-3
abundance: -
j_gene: TRBJ2-7
d_gene: TRBD1
CDR3aa: CASSSGTGYFYEQYF
CDR3nt: TGTGCCAGCAGTTCCGGGACAGGGTACTTCTACGAGCAGTACTTC

v_gene: TRBV9
abundance: few
j_gene: TRBJ2-6
d_gene: TRBD1
CDR3aa: CASTQGAEGANVLTF
CDR3nt: TGTGCCAGCACACAGGGGGCGGAAGGGGCCAACGTCCTGACTTTC

v_gene: TRBV18
abundance: many
j_gene: TRBJ2-2
d_gene: -
CDR3aa: CASSPEQEKTGELFF
CDR3nt: TGTGCCAGCTCACCGGAACAGGAAAAAACCGGGGAGCTGTTTTTT

v_gene: TRBV28
abundance: many
j_gene: TRBJ1-5
d_gene: TRBD1
CDR3aa: CASRQGQPNQPQHF
CDR3nt: TGTGCCAGCAGACAGGGACAGCCGAATCAGCCCCAGCATTTT

v_gene: TRBV6-5
abundance: many
j_gene: TRBJ1-6
d_gene: -
CDR3aa: CASSYTGSSSYNSPLHF
CDR3nt: TGTGCCAGCAGTTACACCGGATCAAGCTCCTATAATTCACCCCTCCACTTT

v_gene: TRBV29-1
abundance: many
j_gene: TRBJ2-7
d_gene: TRBD2
CDR3aa: CSVEVSGSPYEQYF
CDR3nt: TGCAGCGTTGAAGTCAGCGGGAGCCCCTACGAGCAGTACTTC